A single sample is the source of the 10 T cell receptor beta chains below, sequenced in a study of T-cell memory formation after mild COVID-19. In TCRdb, the 5' RACE reads were re-called with MiXCR into one record per CDR3 protein. This sample has a few hundred thousand distinct CDR3 sequences, with 20% to 25% found just once. The specimen was PBMCs or a T cell subset sorted from them (not recorded which). These receptor sequences come from a man aged 18 to 29 who had mild COVID-19 (a few samples of this study predate the infection). Cell type and time point are not known.

The chain couples TRBV20-1 to TRBJ2-1, with unresolved D. CDR1 DFQATT and CDR2 SNEGSKA come from the germline V gene (reference sequence). V was shortened by 1 base and J by 0 bases, with 7 bases between the two germline ends. The CDR3 loop spans 14 amino acids. The CDR3 region is CSARGVSSYNEQFF. As DNA, the CDR3 is TGCAGTGCTAGAGGGGTGTCCTCCTACAATGAGCAGTTCTTC.

The chain has TRBV2 and TRBJ1-5, with D perhaps matching TRBD1 (5 bases). The CDR3 runs to 14 residues. Germline V gene data show CDR1 as SNHLY and CDR2 as FYNNEI. Trimming cost V 8 bases and J 5 bases, with 16 bases left between them. The CDR3 nucleotides read TGTGCCAGCGGCCGGGACGGAGGGGATCAGCCCCAGCATTTT. Translated: CASGRDGGDQPQHF.

A few counts support this clonotype. The chain employs TRBV7-6 and TRBJ2-2; the D is unclear. This CDR3 comprises 18 residues. CDR1 is SGHVS, CDR2 FNYEAQ, per germline. The ends were cut back, 1 base at V and 6 bases at J, with 21 bases in the middle. The CDR3 loop is CASSLESRFSWSSGELFF. CDR3 DNA sequence: TGTGCCAGCAGCTTAGAATCTCGGTTTTCCTGGTCGTCCGGGGAGCTGTTTTTT.

This clonotype was recorded a few times. The rearrangement joins TRBV5-5 to TRBJ1-1; D remains unclear. This CDR3 contains 15 residues. Germline V lookup: CDR1 SGHKS, CDR2 YYEKEE (reference sequence). V was clipped by 3 bases and J by 1 base, with 13 bases between them. For the CDR3, the DNA is TGTGCCAGCAGCTCTCCGGGCCACCAGAACACTGAAGCTTTCTTT. It encodes CASSSPGHQNTEAFF.

The V call is TRBV5-1, the J call TRBJ2-3; 7 bases match TRBD2. The germline V gene encodes CDR1 SGHRS and CDR2 YFSETQ. The trim removed 6 bases at V and 2 bases at J, leaving 9 bases unmatched. This CDR3 has 15 amino acids. The DNA of the CDR3 is TGCGCCAGCACTTCTGGGGGGGATACCACAGATACGCAGTATTTT. Residues: CASTSGGDTTDTQYF.

The J gene is TRBJ1-1, the V gene TRBV9; D gene ambiguous. V was trimmed by 0 bases and J by 7 bases, leaving 10 bases between them. There are 13 residues in the CDR3. Germline assignment: CDR1 SGDLS and CDR2 YYNGEE. The CDR3 region is CASSVDRWGEAFF. CDR3 DNA: TGTGCCAGCAGCGTAGACCGGTGGGGTGAAGCTTTCTTT.

The V call is TRBV2, the J call TRBJ2-1, with TRBD1 identical over 7 bases. This CDR3 region has 13 residues. Germline assignment: CDR1 SNHLY and CDR2 FYNNEI. With V trimmed by 5 bases and J by 6 bases, 4 bases remained unmatched. In DNA form, the CDR3 reads TGTGCCAGCAGTAACCGGACAGGCAATGAGCAGTTCTTC. It specifies CASSNRTGNEQFF.

Worth noting for this clonotype: Relative to the germline gene, one junction end is altered; a read error may explain this. The rearrangement uses TRBV9 and TRBJ1-5; weak D call: TRBD1 (6 bases). CDR1 is SGDLS, CDR2 YYNGEE, per germline. This CDR3 comprises 16 residues. In nucleotides, the CDR3 is TGTGCCAGCAGCGTAGATGCGGGGGGGGGCAATCAGCCCAAGCATTTT. Protein: CASSVDAGGGNQPKHF.

The chain joins TRBV29-1 to TRBJ2-5; tentative D call: TRBD2 (5 bases). CDR3 length equals 12 residues. Deletions cut 6 bases from V and 5 bases from J, with 13 bases between. From germline, CDR1 is SQVTM and CDR2 ANQGSEA. DNA for the CDR3: TGCAGCGTCGTGACGGGATGGGAGACCCAGTACTTC. Translated: CSVVTGWETQYF.

This chain uses TRBV7-2 with TRBJ1-2, with unresolved D. This CDR3 contains 13 residues. Trimming removed 5 bases at V and 3 bases at J, with 10 bases between. The germline CDR1 and CDR2 sequences are SGHTA and FQGNSA. The CDR3 DNA follows: TGTGCCAGCAGCCATGGGAGCTACTATGGCTACACCTTC. Amino acids: CASSHGSYYGYTF.